These 29 T cell receptor beta chains were all obtained from the same sample, sequenced in a study of T cell responses to AZD1222 COVID-19 vaccine. Clones were read by immunoSEQ multiplex PCR, and TCRdb kept only the in-frame ones, dropping some. The sample lists 100,000 to 150,000 clones, 75% to 90% occurring once. The material sequenced was peripheral blood, taken 28 days after the second AZD1222 dose. The receptors originated from an adult who received the AZD1222 COVID-19 vaccine.

The chain is built from TRBV18 and TRBJ1-6; 11 bases map to TRBD1. Germline trimming cut 3 bases from V and 5 bases from J; bases unmatched to any gene: 15. CDR3 length: 20 amino acids. Germline V gene data show CDR1 as KGHSH and CDR2 as LQKENI. The CDR3 DNA sequence: TGTGCCAGCTCACCTTCCGGGACAGGGGGTCTAGGAGGAGATAATTCACCCCTCCACTTT. Translated, it gives CASSPSGTGGLGGDNSPLHF. Full variable domain (missing parts from reference TRBV18 and TRBJ1-6): NAGVMQNPRHLVRRRGQEARLRCSPMKGHSHVYWYRQLPEEGLKFMVYLQKENIIDESGMPKERFSAEFPKEGPSILRIQQVVRGDSAAYFCASSPSGTGGLGGDNSPLHFGNGTRLTVT.

V gene TRBV6-9 combines with J gene TRBJ1-4, with D maybe TRBD1 (5 bases). Germline loops: CDR1 MNHGY, CDR2 SVAAGI. Trimming took 9 bases from V and 5 from J, leaving 22 bases between them. CDR3 size: 16 residues. Here the CDR3 reads CARGGITGRGNEKLFF. CDR3 coding DNA: TGTGCCAGGGGGGGGATAACGGGCAGAGGGAATGAAAAACTGTTTTTT.

The genes are TRBV27 and TRBJ1-4, with D tentatively TRBD1 (6 bases). The CDR3 length is 13 residues. Germline lookup yields CDR1 MNHEY and CDR2 SMNVEV (reference sequence). V was pared by 7 bases and J by 7 bases, with 13 bases between. In nucleotides, the CDR3 is TGTGCCAGCAAAACGGGGGCGACTGAAAAACTGTTTTTT. Protein sequence: CASKTGATEKLFF.

V gene TRBV30 combines with J gene TRBJ2-7, with D maybe TRBD1 (6 bases). The length of the CDR3 is 16 residues. The germline V gene encodes CDR1 GTSNPN and CDR2 SVGIG (reference sequence). With 1 base removed from V and 0 bases from J, the gap between germline ends came to 16 bases. The CDR3 reads CAWSGSTVGASYEQYF. CDR3 coding DNA: TGTGCCTGGAGTGGATCGACGGTGGGGGCCTCCTACGAGCAGTACTTC.

V usage is TRBV6-5 and J usage is TRBJ1-2; D call uncertain. The CDR3 consists of 15 residues. Germline values: CDR1 MNHEY, CDR2 SVGAGI. V lost 8 bases and J 4 bases, leaving 20 bases between the germline ends. The CDR3 region has the DNA TGTGCCAGCTATCCTTGGGAGGCGGGTAGCTATGGCTACACCTTC. The encoded protein is CASYPWEAGSYGYTF.

The gene calls are TRBV9 and TRBJ2-2, with D tentatively TRBD2 (5 bases). Trimming removed 2 bases at V and 3 bases at J, with 11 bases between. CDR3 size: 15 residues. CDR1 SGDLS and CDR2 YYNGEE come from the germline V gene. The chain's CDR3 is CASSVTVDYTGELFF. The CDR3, as DNA: TGTGCCAGCAGCGTCACGGTGGACTACACCGGGGAGCTGTTTTTT.

This rearrangement joins TRBV5-1 to TRBJ1-2; 9 positions agree with TRBD1. Germline V gene data show CDR1 as SGHRS and CDR2 as YFSETQ. This CDR3 comprises 13 residues. Trimming removed 0 bases from V and 7 bases from J; junction bases left unmatched: 1. Written as DNA, the CDR3 is TGCGCCAGCAGCTTGGAGGACAGGGGTGGCTACACCTTC. The encoded protein is CASSLEDRGGYTF. The variable domain in full, completed from reference TRBV5-1 and TRBJ1-2, reads KAGVTQTPRYLIKTRGQQVTLSCSPISGHRSVSWYQQTPGQGLQFLFEYFSETQRNKGNFPGRFSGRQFSNSRSEMNVSTLELGDSALYLCASSLEDRGGYTFGSGTRLTVV.

V is TRBV14 and J is TRBJ2-7; a possible D gene is TRBD1 (5 bases). The CDR3 has 11 residues. The germline CDR1 and CDR2 sequences are SGHDN and FVKESK. The V end was cut by 7 bases, the J end by 7 bases, with 11 bases between. CDR3 sequence: CASIWGREQYF. For the CDR3, the DNA is TGTGCCAGCATCTGGGGCAGGGAGCAGTACTTC.

The V and J genes are TRBV9 and TRBJ2-3, with unresolved D. The V and J ends lost 3 bases and 2 bases respectively, with 13 bases between them. Germline V CDR1 and CDR2: SGDLS, YYNGEE. The CDR3 extends over 15 amino acids. Here the CDR3 reads CASSGVVRPTDTQYF. The CDR3, as DNA: TGTGCCAGCAGCGGAGTTGTCCGGCCCACAGATACGCAGTATTTT. Complete variable domain (other parts from reference TRBV9 and TRBJ2-3): DSGVTQTPKHLITATGQRVTLRCSPRSGDLSVYWYQQSLDQGLQFLIQYYNGEERAKGNILERFSAQQFPDLHSELNLSSLELGDSALYFCASSGVVRPTDTQYFGPGTRLTVL.

The V and J genes are TRBV7-9 and TRBJ2-2; D may correspond to TRBD1 or TRBD2 (5 bases each). The CDR3 length is 14 residues. V was pared by 9 bases and J by 0 bases, with 11 bases between. Germline assignment: CDR1 SEHNR and CDR2 FQNEAQ (reference sequence). This CDR3 is CASLGATNTGELFF. Here the CDR3 DNA reads TGTGCCAGTCTCGGGGCTACGAACACCGGGGAGCTGTTTTTT.

The chain employs TRBV7-8 and TRBJ1-6, with TRBD1 identical over 9 bases. The CDR3 loop spans 13 amino acids. Unmatched junction bases numbered 4, after V lost 6 bases and J lost 10 bases. Germline values: CDR1 SGHVS, CDR2 FQNEAQ. The CDR3 protein is CASSGQGRSPLHF. CDR3 nucleotides: TGTGCCAGCAGTGGACAGGGGCGGTCACCCCTCCACTTT.

A word on this clone: Other DNA sequences in the same sample also yield this CDR3. The chain employs TRBV18 and TRBJ1-5, with 8 bases identical to TRBD1. The germline gives CDR1 KGHSH, CDR2 LQKENI. This CDR3 comprises 16 residues. J was trimmed by 3 bases and V by 2 bases; bases with no gene match: 6. DNA for the CDR3: TGTGCCAGCTCACCATCCGGACAGGGAAACAATCAGCCCCAGCATTTT. Residues: CASSPSGQGNNQPQHF.

The gene calls are TRBV18 and TRBJ2-3; no clear D. CDR1 is KGHSH, CDR2 LQKENI, per germline. The CDR3 totals 13 residues. Trimming cost V 3 bases and J 1 base, with 5 bases left between them. The CDR3 spells CASSPVGTDTQYF. The CDR3 nucleotides are TGTGCCAGCTCACCTGTTGGCACAGATACGCAGTATTTT.

J is TRBJ1-2 and V is TRBV6-2 or TRBV6-3; D is uncertain. V lost 6 bases to trimming and J lost 1 base, with 12 bases between them. This CDR3 spans 14 amino acids. The germline V gene has CDR1 MNHEY and CDR2 SVGEGT. The CDR3 bases are TGTGCCAGCAGCCTCCAGACGGATAACTATGGCTACACCTTC. It translates to CASSLQTDNYGYTF.

The J gene is TRBJ2-6, the V gene TRBV7-2; TRBD1 agrees at 8 bases. The germline gives CDR1 SGHTA, CDR2 FQGNSA. V trimming: 0 bases; J trimming: 1 base; junction bases outside the gene matches: 2. The CDR3 is made up of 17 amino acids. The CDR3 loop reads CASSLAGQGSGANVLTF. CDR3 sequence (DNA): TGTGCCAGCAGCTTAGCCGGACAGGGTTCTGGGGCCAACGTCCTGACTTTC.

The chain is built from TRBV30 and TRBJ1-1; D gene unclear. Per germline, CDR1 GTSNPN and CDR2 SVGIG (reference sequence). Trimming shortened V by 3 bases and J by 2 bases, and 10 bases separated the two germline ends. The CDR3 spans 13 residues. The CDR3 loop is CAWSGEINTEAFF. In DNA form, the CDR3 reads TGTGCCTGGAGCGGTGAAATAAACACTGAAGCTTTCTTT.

The chain links TRBV18 to TRBJ2-1; D not resolved. Germline CDR1 reads KGHSH; CDR2 reads LQKENI. The CDR3 consists of 15 residues. V was cut by 3 bases and J by 6 bases, with 15 bases left in between. In DNA, the CDR3 is TGTGCCAGCTCACCGGGTCGGCAGGCTAGCAATGAGCAGTTCTTC. It codes for CASSPGRQASNEQFF.

The chain joins TRBV6-1 to TRBJ1-2; D possibly corresponds to TRBD1 (5 bases). Trimming removed 4 bases from V and 8 bases from J, with 23 bases in between. Germline values: CDR1 MNHNS, CDR2 SASEGT. The length of the CDR3 is 16 residues. The CDR3: CASSGQKTAQARGYTF. The CDR3 nucleotides are TGTGCCAGCAGTGGCCAAAAGACAGCCCAGGCCAGGGGCTACACCTTC.

This chain links TRBV12-3 or TRBV12-4 with TRBJ1-2, with D uncertain. Trimming left V 3 bases short and J 6 bases short, with 8 bases between. The CDR3 totals 12 residues. The CDR3 protein is CASSFAWNGYTF. Here the CDR3 DNA reads TGTGCCAGCAGTTTTGCGTGGAATGGCTACACCTTC.

The chain is built from TRBV30 and TRBJ1-4; no definite D call. The CDR3 covers 12 residues. The germline V and J ends were trimmed by 0 bases and 7 bases, with 6 bases remaining between them. CDR1 and CDR2 from the germline V gene are GTSNPN and SVGIG (reference sequence). CDR3: CAWSVVSEKLFF. CDR3 nucleotide sequence: TGTGCCTGGAGTGTAGTCAGTGAAAAACTGTTTTTT. Full variable domain (rest looked up from reference TRBV30 and TRBJ1-4): SQTIHQWPATLVQPVGSPLSLECTVEGTSNPNLYWYRQAAGRGLQLLFYSVGIGQISSEVPQNLSASRPQDRQFILSSKKLLLSDSGFYLCAWSVVSEKLFFGSGTQLSVL.

For the CDR3, the DNA is TGTGCCAGCAGCTTCGCAGGGACCACCGGGGAGCTGTTTTTT. Translated, it gives CASSFAGTTGELFF. The chain is built from TRBV5-8 and TRBJ2-2; D assignment may be TRBD1 or TRBD2 (5 bases each). CDR3 length: 14 amino acids. With 2 bases removed from V and 4 bases from J, the gap between germline ends came to 9 bases. Germline lookup yields CDR1 SGHTS and CDR2 YDEGEE.

The chain combines TRBV6-6 with TRBJ1-1, with TRBD1 matching over 7 bases. Per germline, CDR1 MNHNY and CDR2 SVGAGI (reference sequence). V lost 0 bases and J lost 5; bases outside the gene matches: 6. The CDR3 length is 15 residues. CDR3 DNA: TGTGCCAGCAGTTACTCGAGACAGGGTTTAACTGAAGCTTTCTTT. It translates to CASSYSRQGLTEAFF.

This clone came up a few times. Written as DNA, the CDR3 is TGTGCCTGGGACACCGCGACCCGGAGACCTGAGCAGTACTTC. Translation gives CAWDTATRRPEQYF. V and J are TRBV30 and TRBJ2-7; D not certain. The CDR3 is 14 amino acids. Germline V gene sequence: CDR1 GTSNPN, CDR2 SVGIG (reference sequence). V was clipped by 5 bases and J by 7 bases, with 21 bases between them.

The chain uses TRBV11-2 and TRBJ1-2; 9 bases match TRBD1. Germline assignment: CDR1 SGHAT and CDR2 FQNNGV. Losses at the gene ends were 5 bases for V and 4 bases for J; bases not matched to a gene: 11. This CDR3 is 16 amino acids long. This CDR3 is CASSTHRGRDSYGYTF. The DNA for the CDR3 is TGTGCCAGCAGCACCCACAGGGGGCGGGATAGCTATGGCTACACCTTC.

This clone was picked up a small number of times. The rearrangement links TRBV23-1 to TRBJ1-2; D unclear. TRBV23-1 is annotated as an ORF whose role is uncertain. Trimming took off 10 bases at V and 3 bases at J, with 9 bases between the two ends. The CDR3 is 11 amino acids. The chain's CDR3 is CAIHVYYGYTF. DNA for the CDR3: TGCGCCATACACGTTTACTATGGCTACACCTTC.

The rearrangement links TRBV6-2 or TRBV6-3 to TRBJ2-1, with 8 bases fitting TRBD1. J was trimmed by 6 bases and V by 6 bases; bases with no gene match: 7. The CDR3 sequence is 14 residues long. Germline-derived CDR1 and CDR2 are MNHEY and SVGEGT. Here the CDR3 reads CASSATGDPNEQFF. The CDR3 DNA is TGTGCCAGCAGCGCGACAGGGGATCCCAATGAGCAGTTCTTC.

The chain links TRBV7-2 to TRBJ2-5; D is perhaps TRBD1 or TRBD2 (5 bases each). Trimming stripped 6 bases from V and 4 bases from J, with 12 bases between. The V gene's germline CDR1 is SGHTA and CDR2 FQGNSA. This CDR3 contains 13 residues. The CDR3 nucleotides read TGTGCCAGCAGGGTGGGTGGGGGAGAGACCCAGTACTTC. It is translated as CASRVGGGETQYF.

The chain combines TRBV5-8 with TRBJ2-5; TRBD2 matches at 8 bases. The germline gives CDR1 SGHTS, CDR2 YDEGEE. This CDR3 has 15 residues. Losses at the gene ends were 3 bases for V and 5 bases for J; bases not matched to a gene: 9. The CDR3 sequence: CASSSAGLGLETQYF. CDR3 DNA sequence: TGTGCCAGCAGCTCCGCGGGACTAGGTTTGGAGACCCAGTACTTC.

This chain joins TRBV2 and TRBJ1-1; D uncertain. Trimming removed 6 bases from V and 0 bases from J, with 11 bases in between. The CDR3 is 14 residues long. Germline assignment: CDR1 SNHLY and CDR2 FYNNEI. For the CDR3, the DNA is TGTGCCAGCAGCCCGTCAGTAATGAACACTGAAGCTTTCTTT. It yields the protein CASSPSVMNTEAFF.